This passage covers 7 T cell receptor beta chains from one sample sequenced in a study of identical twins. TCRdb used MiXCR to reprocess the 5' RACE reads, holding one entry per CDR3 protein. The data contain about 300,000 distinct CDR3 sequences, more than 9% of them seen just once; the ten biggest clones take up approximately 7.9%. These data were also filed under a second study, of yellow fever vaccine responses in identical twins.

Sequenced input: CD8+ T cells sorted from blood. The receptors originated from a woman aged 18-35 years in good health.

Comment on this clonotype: At one boundary the junction diverges from the germline segment, which might be a read error. CDR3 amino acids: CASSLRKRKYDYTF. The CDR3 nucleotides read TGTGCCAGCAGTTTGAGGAAGAGAAAATATGACTACACCTTC. The genes are TRBV28 and TRBJ1-2; D gene unclear. The length of the CDR3 is 14 residues. The germline V gene encodes CDR1 MDHEN and CDR2 SYDVKM.

This clonotype was counted many times. J is TRBJ1-5 and V is TRBV12-3 or TRBV12-4; 12 bases are shared with TRBD1. This CDR3 comprises 14 residues. V trimming: 7 bases; J trimming: 7 bases; junction bases outside the gene matches: 5. The CDR3, as DNA: TGTGCCAGCACCCGGGACAGGGGGCAGCAGCCCCAGCATTTT. It yields the protein CASTRDRGQQPQHF.

In its sample, this clonotype was seen once. The chain employs TRBV4-1 and TRBJ1-4, with TRBD1 as a possible D gene (5 bases). Per germline, CDR1 MGHRA and CDR2 YSYEKL. The CDR3 is 15 amino acids. V lost 3 bases to trimming and J lost 8 bases, with 16 bases between them. CDR3: CASSHPWGRSEKLFF. Written as DNA, the CDR3 is TGCGCCAGCAGCCACCCCTGGGGGAGATCGGAAAAACTGTTTTTT.

The rearrangement joins TRBV29-1 to TRBJ2-5, with 10 bases lining up with TRBD2. Germline loops: CDR1 SQVTM, CDR2 ANQGSEA. CDR3 length: 19 amino acids. Trimming took 7 bases from V and 5 from J; bases not matched to a gene: 25. The CDR3: CSAVGGVEASGGLGETQYF. DNA of the CDR3: TGCAGCGCCGTTGGCGGGGTCGAGGCTAGCGGGGGCCTTGGGGAGACCCAGTACTTC.

The chain recombines TRBV10-3 with TRBJ2-3; D ambiguous. CDR1 and CDR2 (germline): ENHRY, SYGVKD. The CDR3 extends over 12 amino acids. Trimming stripped 3 bases from V and 6 bases from J, with 7 bases between. The CDR3 loop is CAISESLDTQYF. The CDR3 DNA reads as TGTGCCATCAGTGAATCGTTGGATACGCAGTATTTT.

This clonotype was detected a few times. This chain connects TRBV27 to TRBJ2-3, with D maybe TRBD1 (5 bases). CDR3 size: 14 residues. The V gene's germline CDR1 is MNHEY and CDR2 SMNVEV (reference sequence). Trimming pared 6 bases from V and 1 base from J, leaving 11 bases between. CDR3 residues: CASSGHRGTDTQYF. The CDR3 DNA is TGTGCCAGCAGCGGACACCGCGGCACAGATACGCAGTATTTT.

The table lists this clonotype with many counts. Sequence at one end of the junction differs from germline and may be a read error. V gene TRBV7-9 combines with J gene TRBJ2-7; D gene unclear. CDR1 and CDR2 (germline): SEHNR, FQNEAQ (reference sequence). This CDR3 region has 15 residues. For the CDR3, the DNA is TGTGCCAGCAGCTCAAGGGTCGGGTTCTCCCACGAGCAGTACTTC. Residues: CASSSRVGFSHEQYF.